The sample holds a few counts of the clone carrying this TCR beta chain. Its antigen remains unknown. The repertoire was sequenced with immunoSEQ multiplex PCR; TCRdb's copy has only in-frame clones and lacks some. This sample has 5,900 or so clones; 76% occur once, and the top ten carry roughly 8%. The V end was cut by 0 bases, the J end by 2 bases, with 8 bases between. CDR3 length equals 15 residues. Germline values: CDR1 SGHAT, CDR2 FQNNGV. This entry belongs to a study of immune evolution from preneoplasia to lung adenocarcinoma. Whole-study findings and limits: Top clone share appeared to fall from AAH through AIS, MIA, adenocarcinoma.

V usage is TRBV11-2 and J usage is TRBJ2-1; possibly TRBD1 for D (6 bases). This sequence was found in a person between 60 and 79 years old with lung adenocarcinoma. The specimen sequenced was FFPE minimally invasive lung adenocarcinoma tissue. The CDR3: CASSLETGPYNEQFF. DNA for the CDR3: TGTGCCAGCAGCTTAGAGACAGGTCCCTACAATGAGCAGTTCTTC.